This TCR beta chain was recovered during a study of early T cells in non-severe SARS-CoV-2 infection. At the level of the study: It was bulk RNA from unsorted whole blood that was sequenced, and the chains were unpaired.

Molecules of cDNA were individually given unique molecular identifiers that were attached to them. One entry per CDR3 protein, called by TCRdb with MiXCR from the 5' RACE reads. The sample holds 45,000 to 65,000 distinct CDR3 sequences, about 10% seen once. There are many counts of this clonotype. Antigen specificity is unknown. The CDR3 runs 13 residues. The germline CDR1 and CDR2 sequences are SGHRS and YFSETQ. The J segment lost 5 bases and the V segment lost 3 bases, leaving 4 bases of the junction unmatched. Study results and limitations: There was a bias toward anti-spike CD8 responses in VDJdb matching, which missed private and CD4 specificities.

The J gene is TRBJ2-7, the V gene TRBV5-1; 8 bases map to TRBD1. The sample taken for sequencing was whole blood. The TCR was taken from an adult who was a healthcare worker with PCR-confirmed SARS-CoV-2 infection or an uninfected control (not recorded which). The CDR3 DNA is TGCGCCAGCAGCTACGGACAGGGTAACGAGCAGTACTTC. This sequence encodes CASSYGQGNEQYF.